The T cell receptor beta chain described here comes from a study of tumor-infiltrating lymphocytes in primary liver carcinoma. At the level of the study: The patients, men and women alike, were aged 30 to 69 years. Regarding the study as a whole: Tumor top-250-clone fraction significantly exceeded that of blood (p = 0.039).

Germline DNA was extracted too, while blood RNA derived from unsorted whole blood. Treatment-naive at the time, the patients had chronic HBV infection. The authors collected roughly 3.7 milliliters of peripheral blood before surgery. The CDR3 is made up of 13 amino acids. Germline V gives CDR1 MNHNS, CDR2 SASEGT. Remarks on this clonotype: The antigen remains undetermined. Its ends do not fully match the called genes, so a read error is possible.

Making TCR beta cDNA involved around 540 ng total RNA and a constant-region primer. Investigators got TCR beta libraries out of three nested multiplex PCR rounds, done with slightly modified ARM-PCR. TRBV1-TRBV30 forward primers paired with a C-beta reverse primer were used in the first two PCR rounds, which ran roughly 11 cycles each. One entry per CDR3 protein results from TCRdb running MiXCR on the multiplex PCR reads. The table has 150,000 to 200,000 distinct CDR3 sequences, about 60% seen once. Sequencing used peripheral blood. The TCR comes from a man aged 35-49 years with primary liver carcinoma and hepatitis B virus infection. The chain has TRBV6-1 and TRBJ2-3; D is uncertain. The CDR3 reads CASSENPRDMQYF. The CDR3 region has the DNA TGTGCCAGCAGTGAAAACCCCCGAGATATGCAGTATTTT.